Following are 18 T cell receptor beta chains from one sample sequenced in a study of T cells after yellow fever vaccination. MiXCR, applied by TCRdb to the 5' RACE reads, yields one record per CDR3 protein. In the table there are over 200,000 distinct CDR3 sequences, roughly 6.2% of which are singletons. The material sequenced was CD4+ T cells sorted from PBMCs, taken on the day of the yellow fever booster vaccination. These receptors all come from a man younger than 45 who received the YFV17D yellow fever vaccine.

This clonotype has only a few counts. The chain has TRBV7-3 and TRBJ1-1; no firm D call. V was shortened by 3 bases and J by 0 bases, with 8 bases between the two germline ends. The CDR3 is 14 amino acids. CDR1 SGHTA and CDR2 FQGTGA come from the germline V gene. The CDR3 nucleotides read TGTGCCAGCAGCTTGGGTCCGCTGAACACTGAAGCTTTCTTT. It is translated as CASSLGPLNTEAFF. The full variable domain, with the rest looked up from reference TRBV7-3 and TRBJ1-1, is GAGVSQTPSNKVTEKGKYVELRCDPISGHTALYWYRQSLGQGPEFLIYFQGTGAADDSGLPNDRFFAVRPEGSVSTLKIQRTERGDSAVYLCASSLGPLNTEAFFGQGTRLTVV.

This clonotype appeared a few times. This sequence joins TRBV29-1 and TRBJ2-3; TRBD1 matches 8 bases. Trimming cost V 3 bases and J 5 bases; bases outside gene matches: 7. Germline V gene lookup returns CDR1 SQVTM and CDR2 ANQGSEA. The CDR3 totals 14 residues. The CDR3 loop reads CSVDGQGGGDTQYF. The CDR3 DNA reads as TGCAGCGTTGACGGACAGGGAGGAGGAGATACGCAGTATTTT.

This clonotype turned up a few times. This chain uses TRBV15 with TRBJ1-6; no clear D gene. Trimming shortened V by 0 bases and J by 5 bases, and 8 bases separated the two germline ends. CDR3 length: 15 residues. Germline CDR1 and CDR2: LNHNV and YYDKDF (reference sequence). The CDR3 here is CATSRDSAHNSPLHF. The CDR3 bases are TGTGCCACCAGCAGAGATAGCGCCCATAATTCACCCCTCCACTTT. Filled out from reference TRBV15 and TRBJ1-6, the complete variable domain reads DAMVIQNPRYQVTQFGKPVTLSCSQTLNHNVMYWYQQKSSQAPKLLFHYYDKDFNNEADTPDNFQSRRPNTSFCFLDIRSPGLGDTAMYLCATSRDSAHNSPLHFGNGTRLTVT.

This clonotype was found a few times. This CDR3 is CASSTRLGLTDTQYF. The CDR3 region has the DNA TGTGCCAGTAGTACGCGACTAGGTTTGACAGATACGCAGTATTTT. The chain employs TRBV19 and TRBJ2-3; TRBD2 might be the D (6 bases). Germline V gene sequence: CDR1 LNHDA, CDR2 SQIVND (reference sequence). The CDR3 length is 15 residues. Trimming removed 4 bases at V and 3 bases at J, with 14 bases between. Full variable domain (remainder filled in from reference TRBV19 and TRBJ2-3): DGGITQSPKYLFRKEGQNVTLSCEQNLNHDAMYWYRQDPGQGLRLIYYSQIVNDFQKGDIAEGYSVSREKKESFPLTVTSAQKNPTAFYLCASSTRLGLTDTQYFGPGTRLTVL.

This clonotype was picked up a small number of times. The chain joins TRBV28 to TRBJ2-2; 7 bases are shared with TRBD1. V lost 5 bases to trimming and J lost 7 bases; unmatched junction nucleotides: 7. Germline V gene sequence: CDR1 MDHEN, CDR2 SYDVKM. The length of the CDR3 is 14 residues. The CDR3 bases are TGTGCCAGCAGTCCGGGACAGTCCGTCGGGGAGCTGTTTTTT. It is translated as CASSPGQSVGELFF.

The rearrangement joins TRBV18 to TRBJ2-1; TRBD2 is a possible D gene (6 bases). This CDR3 region has 14 residues. Trimming pared 2 bases from V and 6 bases from J, leaving 11 bases between. CDR1 is KGHSH, CDR2 LQKENI, per germline. CDR3 sequence reads: CASSPRIGSNEQFF. Here the CDR3 DNA reads TGTGCCAGCTCACCAAGGATCGGGAGCAATGAGCAGTTCTTC. The complete variable domain, with remaining parts taken from reference TRBV18 and TRBJ2-1, reads NAGVMQNPRHLVRRRGQEARLRCSPMKGHSHVYWYRQLPEEGLKFMVYLQKENIIDESGMPKERFSAEFPKEGPSILRIQQVVRGDSAAYFCASSPRIGSNEQFFGPGTRLTVL.

A remark on this clonotype: The junction shows a germline mismatch at one end, possibly a read error. The chain couples TRBV7-2 to TRBJ2-3, with D possibly TRBD1 on 5 matching bases. The germline V gene has CDR1 SGHTA and CDR2 FQGNSA. The CDR3 is 15 amino acids. The CDR3, as DNA: TGTGCCAGCAGCTCAATGGGGCTTAGCAGAGATACGCAGTATTTT. Residues: CASSSMGLSRDTQYF.

The chain joins TRBV19 to TRBJ2-1, with TRBD2 identical over 7 bases. Germline-derived CDR1 and CDR2 are LNHDA and SQIVND (reference sequence). V lost 6 bases to trimming and J lost 5 bases; unmatched junction nucleotides: 10. The CDR3 spans 15 residues. The CDR3 spells CASRPGGAGNNEQFF. CDR3 nucleotide sequence: TGTGCCAGTAGGCCGGGGGGAGCGGGTAACAATGAGCAGTTCTTC.

In this sample, this clonotype turned up a few times. The V call is TRBV7-6, the J call TRBJ1-2; D call uncertain. V was trimmed by 5 bases and J by 8 bases, leaving 18 bases between them. Per germline, CDR1 SGHVS and CDR2 FNYEAQ. This CDR3 is 14 amino acids long. The CDR3 region is CASSTQLGQDGYTF. In DNA form, the CDR3 reads TGTGCCAGCAGCACCCAATTGGGTCAGGACGGCTACACCTTC.

The table lists this clonotype with a few counts. The chain is built from TRBV19 and TRBJ1-4; D is unresolved. The CDR3 runs to 14 residues. Germline-derived CDR1 and CDR2 are LNHDA and SQIVND (reference sequence). V gave up 6 bases and J gave up 0 bases, with 8 bases separating them. The CDR3 here is CASRISATNEKLFF. In DNA, the CDR3 is TGTGCCAGTAGAATCAGTGCAACTAATGAAAAACTGTTTTTT.

This clonotype was counted between two and nine times. The rearrangement joins TRBV4-3 to TRBJ2-6; unclear D gene. This CDR3 comprises 18 residues. V was shortened by 3 bases and J by 0 bases, with 15 bases between the two germline ends. Germline V gives CDR1 LGHNA, CDR2 YSLEER. The CDR3: CASSQAGRSLSGANVLTF. CDR3 sequence (DNA): TGCGCCAGCAGCCAGGCCGGGCGGAGCCTCTCTGGGGCCAACGTCCTGACTTTC.

This clonotype showed up many times. The chain combines TRBV5-6 with TRBJ2-1, with no clear D. CDR1 and CDR2 from the germline V gene are SGHDT and YYEEEE. The CDR3 has 14 residues. Trimming removed 0 bases at V and 5 bases at J, with 9 bases between. The CDR3 DNA sequence: TGTGCCAGCAGCTTGGGACTTCGGGACAATGAGCAGTTCTTC. Its translation is CASSLGLRDNEQFF. Together with reference TRBV5-6 and TRBJ2-1, the CDR3 gives the full variable domain: DAGVTQSPTHLIKTRGQQVTLRCSPKSGHDTVSWYQQALGQGPQFIFQYYEEEERQRGNFPDRFSGHQFPNYSSELNVNALLLGDSALYLCASSLGLRDNEQFFGPGTRLTVL.

The rearrangement links TRBV20-1 to TRBJ1-2; no clear D. Germline loops: CDR1 DFQATT, CDR2 SNEGSKA (reference sequence). The CDR3 is 12 residues long. Trimming took off 7 bases at V and 0 bases at J, with 9 bases between the two ends. The CDR3 loop reads CSVQQSNYGYTF. In DNA, the CDR3 is TGCAGTGTTCAGCAGTCTAACTATGGCTACACCTTC.

CDR3 loop: CASSLFGRNTDTQYF. The CDR3 DNA is TGTGCCAGCAGTTTGTTCGGCCGTAACACAGATACGCAGTATTTT. The chain links TRBV28 to TRBJ2-3; D uncertain. The CDR3 runs to 15 residues. Trimming left V 3 bases short and J 2 bases short, with 12 bases between. CDR1 and CDR2 (germline): MDHEN, SYDVKM.

There are many counts of this clonotype. V and J are TRBV5-1 and TRBJ2-6; no firm D call. The germline V gene has CDR1 SGHRS and CDR2 YFSETQ. This CDR3 is 16 amino acids long. V lost 0 bases and J lost 0, with 7 bases in between. The CDR3 coding sequence is TGCGCCAGCAGCTTGGCCGTAAGCTCTGGGGCCAACGTCCTGACTTTC. It yields the protein CASSLAVSSGANVLTF.

This clonotype was found a few times. The chain joins TRBV7-2 to TRBJ2-7, with D uncertain. CDR3 length: 16 residues. Deletions cut 5 bases from V and 4 bases from J, with 21 bases between. The germline gives CDR1 SGHTA, CDR2 FQGNSA. Here the CDR3 reads CASSEGRGKGVYEQYF. DNA of the CDR3: TGTGCCAGCAGCGAAGGCCGCGGAAAAGGTGTTTACGAGCAGTACTTC.

Turning to this clonotype: One base away lies a much larger clone, so this may be a sequencing read error. This chain uses TRBV29-1 with TRBJ2-1, with D tentatively TRBD1 (6 bases). Deletions cut 4 bases from V and 0 bases from J, with 16 bases between. Looked up from germline, CDR1 is SQVTM and CDR2 is ANQGSEA. This CDR3 contains 16 residues. The CDR3 spells CSVGTPVGHSYNEQFF. DNA for the CDR3: TGCAGCGTTGGCACGCCGGTGGGACACTCCTACAATGAGCAGTTCTTC.

This clonotype has more than one count but fewer than ten. The chain couples TRBV7-2 to TRBJ2-5, with D perhaps given as TRBD1 or TRBD2 (5 bases each). The V gene's germline CDR1 is SGHTA and CDR2 FQGNSA. Trimming removed 5 bases from V and 4 bases from J, with 11 bases in between. The CDR3 loop spans 13 amino acids. CDR3 residues: CASSGRDPETQYF. Written as DNA, the CDR3 is TGTGCCAGCAGCGGCCGGGACCCAGAGACCCAGTACTTC.